This T cell receptor beta chain originates from a study of OX40 agonist ivuxolimab in advanced cancers. Study information: The drug used for patients, ivuxolimab, was an agonistic anti-OX40 (CD134) antibody. In this trial design, patients received ivuxolimab intravenously at 0.01 to 10 mg/kg every 2 weeks. Study-level findings and limits: Low levels of normalized T-cell clonal expansion also appeared in some nonresponders.

Germline V gene sequence: CDR1 MNHEY, CDR2 SVGAGI. Trimming at V came to 5 bases and at J to 1 base, leaving 5 bases not matched to a gene. CDR3 size: 15 residues. This table comes from immunoSEQ multiplex PCR, and its TCRdb copy is limited to in-frame clones, with some not included. The repertoire holds 55,000 to 65,000 clones, 87% seen once, with approximately 0.4% in the top ten. This clone has more than one count but fewer than ten. Its target is not known. The sample consisted of CD4+ or CD8+ T cells sorted from blood, taken in a trial of the OX40 agonist ivuxolimab. This sequence joins TRBV6-5 and TRBJ1-1; 9 positions match TRBD1. The TCR was taken from an adult with an advanced solid tumor such as melanoma, head and neck, liver or kidney cancer. CDR3 sequence (DNA): TGTGCCAGCAGTAGGCCGGGACAGGGGAACACTGAAGCTTTCTTT. Its translation is CASSRPGQGNTEAFF.